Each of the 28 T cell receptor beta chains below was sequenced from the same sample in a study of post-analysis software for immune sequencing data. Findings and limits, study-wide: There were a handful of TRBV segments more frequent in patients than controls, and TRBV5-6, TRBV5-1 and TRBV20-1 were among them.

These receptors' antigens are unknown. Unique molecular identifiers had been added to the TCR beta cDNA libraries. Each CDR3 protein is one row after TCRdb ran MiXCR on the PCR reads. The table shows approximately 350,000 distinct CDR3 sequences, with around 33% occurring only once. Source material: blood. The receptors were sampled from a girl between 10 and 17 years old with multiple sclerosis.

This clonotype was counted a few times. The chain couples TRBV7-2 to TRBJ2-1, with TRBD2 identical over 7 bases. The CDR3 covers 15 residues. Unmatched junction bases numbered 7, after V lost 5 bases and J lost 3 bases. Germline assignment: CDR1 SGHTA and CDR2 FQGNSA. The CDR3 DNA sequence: TGTGCCAGCAGCACCAGCGGGGACTACTACAATGAGCAGTTCTTC. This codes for CASSTSGDYYNEQFF.

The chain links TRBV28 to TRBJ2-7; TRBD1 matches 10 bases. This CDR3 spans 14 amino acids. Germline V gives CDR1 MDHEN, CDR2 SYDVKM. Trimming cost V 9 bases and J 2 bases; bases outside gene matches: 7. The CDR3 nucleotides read TGTGCCAGTAGAACCGGGACAGGGGCCTACGAGCAGTACTTC. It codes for CASRTGTGAYEQYF.

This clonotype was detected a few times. CDR3 sequence (DNA): TGTGCCAGCAGTGAAGTGGGACAGGGGGCAGGTGAAGCTTTCTTT. Amino acid sequence: CASSEVGQGAGEAFF. This chain joins TRBV6-1 and TRBJ1-1; 12 nucleotides agree with TRBD1. Trimming removed 1 base from V and 7 bases from J; junction bases left unmatched: 4. The germline gives CDR1 MNHNS, CDR2 SASEGT. This CDR3 spans 15 amino acids.

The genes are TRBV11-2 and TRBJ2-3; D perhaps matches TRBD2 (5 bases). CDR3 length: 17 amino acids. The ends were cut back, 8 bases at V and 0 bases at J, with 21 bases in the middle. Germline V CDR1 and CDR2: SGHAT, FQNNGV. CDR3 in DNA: TGTGCCAGCCTCCGACTTGAGACGGCGGGCAGCACAGATACGCAGTATTTT. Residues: CASLRLETAGSTDTQYF. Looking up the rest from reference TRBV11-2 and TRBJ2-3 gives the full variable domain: EAGVAQSPRYKIIEKRQSVAFWCNPISGHATLYWYQQILGQGPKLLIQFQNNGVVDDSQLPKDRFSAERLKGVDSTLKIQPAKLEDSAVYLCASLRLETAGSTDTQYFGPGTRLTVL.

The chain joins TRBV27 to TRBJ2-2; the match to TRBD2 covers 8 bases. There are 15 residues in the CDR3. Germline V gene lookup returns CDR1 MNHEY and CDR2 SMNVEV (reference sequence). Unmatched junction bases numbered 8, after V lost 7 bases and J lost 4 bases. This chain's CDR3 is CASKYGGLVTGELFF. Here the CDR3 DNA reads TGTGCCAGCAAGTATGGGGGACTAGTCACCGGGGAGCTGTTTTTT.

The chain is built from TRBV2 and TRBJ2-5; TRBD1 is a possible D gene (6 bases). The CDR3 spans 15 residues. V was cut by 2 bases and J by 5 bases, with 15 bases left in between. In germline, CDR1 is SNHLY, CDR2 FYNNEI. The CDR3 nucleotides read TGTGCCAGCAGTGAAAACAGGGAATCTTGGGAGACCCAGTACTTC. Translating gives CASSENRESWETQYF.

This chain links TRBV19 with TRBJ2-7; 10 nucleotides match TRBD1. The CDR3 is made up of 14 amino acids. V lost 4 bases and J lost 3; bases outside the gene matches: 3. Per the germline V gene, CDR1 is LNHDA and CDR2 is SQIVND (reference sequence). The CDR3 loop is CASSTGQGDYEQYF. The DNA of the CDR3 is TGTGCCAGTAGTACTGGACAGGGGGACTACGAGCAGTACTTC.

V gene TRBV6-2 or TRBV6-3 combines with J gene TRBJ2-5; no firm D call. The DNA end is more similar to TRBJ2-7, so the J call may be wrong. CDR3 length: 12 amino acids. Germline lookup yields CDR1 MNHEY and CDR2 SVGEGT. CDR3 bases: TGTGCCACCCATGAGAACCTGGACGAGCAGTACTTC. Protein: CATHENLDEQYF.

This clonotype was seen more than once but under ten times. The CDR3 coding sequence is TGTGCCAGCTCACCAACAGCTACCTCTGATAACGATAATTCACCCCTCCACTTT. This sequence encodes CASSPTATSDNDNSPLHF. This chain uses TRBV18 with TRBJ1-6; D is unresolved. The CDR3 totals 18 residues. Germline lookup yields CDR1 KGHSH and CDR2 LQKENI. Between the trimmed V and J ends, which lost 2 bases and 5 bases, there was a span of 19 bases.

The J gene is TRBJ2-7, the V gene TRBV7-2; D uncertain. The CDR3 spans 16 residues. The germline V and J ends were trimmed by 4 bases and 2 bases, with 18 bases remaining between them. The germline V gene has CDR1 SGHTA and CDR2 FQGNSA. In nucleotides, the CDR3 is TGTGCCAGCAGCTACCCTTCAAACCGTGAGGCCTACGAGCAGTACTTC. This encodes CASSYPSNREAYEQYF.

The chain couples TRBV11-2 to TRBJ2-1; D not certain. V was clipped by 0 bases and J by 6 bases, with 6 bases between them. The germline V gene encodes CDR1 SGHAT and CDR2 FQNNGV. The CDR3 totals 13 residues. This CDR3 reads CASSLESSNEQFF. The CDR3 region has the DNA TGTGCCAGCAGCTTAGAGTCATCCAATGAGCAGTTCTTC.

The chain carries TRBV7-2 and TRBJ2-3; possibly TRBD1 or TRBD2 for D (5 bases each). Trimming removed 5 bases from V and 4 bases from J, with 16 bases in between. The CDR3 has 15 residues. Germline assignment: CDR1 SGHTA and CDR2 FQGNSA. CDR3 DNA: TGTGCCAGCAGCCAGGCCGTGGGGGTCGCAGATACGCAGTATTTT. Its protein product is CASSQAVGVADTQYF.

CDR3 loop: CASSLDSGELFF. The DNA for the CDR3 is TGTGCCAGCAGCTTGGATTCCGGGGAGCTGTTTTTT. The chain recombines TRBV7-2 with TRBJ2-2; D not certain. Germline V gene data show CDR1 as SGHTA and CDR2 as FQGNSA. This CDR3 comprises 12 residues. Trimming stripped 3 bases from V and 6 bases from J, with 5 bases between.

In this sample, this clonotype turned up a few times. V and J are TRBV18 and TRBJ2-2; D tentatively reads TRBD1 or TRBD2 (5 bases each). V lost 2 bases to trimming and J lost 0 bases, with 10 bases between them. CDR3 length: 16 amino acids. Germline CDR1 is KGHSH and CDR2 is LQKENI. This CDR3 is CASSPLQDSNTGELFF. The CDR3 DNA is TGTGCCAGCTCACCATTACAGGACTCGAACACCGGGGAGCTGTTTTTT.

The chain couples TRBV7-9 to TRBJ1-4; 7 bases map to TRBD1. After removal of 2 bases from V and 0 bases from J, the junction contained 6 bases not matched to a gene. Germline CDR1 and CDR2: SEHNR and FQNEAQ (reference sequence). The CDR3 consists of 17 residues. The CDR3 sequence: CASSLPRQGATNEKLFF. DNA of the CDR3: TGTGCCAGCAGCTTACCGAGACAGGGAGCAACTAATGAAAAACTGTTTTTT.

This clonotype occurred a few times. The CDR3 nucleotides read TGTGCCAGCAGTTACCCACCACGGGGGAATGAAAAACTGTTTTTT. Amino acid sequence: CASSYPPRGNEKLFF. The J gene is TRBJ1-4, the V gene TRBV6-2 or TRBV6-3; possible D gene TRBD1, 5 bases. Between the trimmed V and J ends, which lost 2 bases and 5 bases, there was a span of 12 bases. This CDR3 is built from 15 residues. The V gene's germline CDR1 is MNHEY and CDR2 SVGEGT.

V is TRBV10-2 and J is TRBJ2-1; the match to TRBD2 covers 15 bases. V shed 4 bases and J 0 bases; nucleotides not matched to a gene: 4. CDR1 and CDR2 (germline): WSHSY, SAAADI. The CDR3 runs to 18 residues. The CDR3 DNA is TGCGCCAGCAGTGCAGGACTAGCGGGGGGGAGCTCCTACAATGAGCAGTTCTTC. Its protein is CASSAGLAGGSSYNEQFF.

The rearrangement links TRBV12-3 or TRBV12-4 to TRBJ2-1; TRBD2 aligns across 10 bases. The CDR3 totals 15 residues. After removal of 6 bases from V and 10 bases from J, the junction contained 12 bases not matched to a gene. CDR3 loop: CASSPPVAGGYEQFF. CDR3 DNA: TGTGCCAGCAGCCCCCCAGTAGCGGGGGGCTACGAGCAGTTCTTC.

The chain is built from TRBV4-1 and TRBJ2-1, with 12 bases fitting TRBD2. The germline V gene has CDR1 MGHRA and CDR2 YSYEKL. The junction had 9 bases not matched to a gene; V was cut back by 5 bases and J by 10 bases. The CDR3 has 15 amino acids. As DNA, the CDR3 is TGCGCCAGCAGCGATTCCCAACTAGCGGGGGGCGAGCAGTTCTTC. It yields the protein CASSDSQLAGGEQFF.

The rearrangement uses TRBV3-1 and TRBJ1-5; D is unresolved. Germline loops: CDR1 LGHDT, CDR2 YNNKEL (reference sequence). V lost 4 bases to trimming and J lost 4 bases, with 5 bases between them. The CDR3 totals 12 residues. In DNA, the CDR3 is TGTGCCAGCAGCCCACTTAATCAGCCCCAGCATTTT. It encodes CASSPLNQPQHF.

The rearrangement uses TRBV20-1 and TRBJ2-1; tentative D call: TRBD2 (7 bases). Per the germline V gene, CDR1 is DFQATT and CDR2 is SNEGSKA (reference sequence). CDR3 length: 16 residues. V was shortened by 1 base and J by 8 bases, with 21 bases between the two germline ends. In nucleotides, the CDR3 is TGCAGTGCTAGAGTGGCGAGGGGGGGCGGATGCGATGAGCAGTTCTTC. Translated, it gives CSARVARGGGCDEQFF.

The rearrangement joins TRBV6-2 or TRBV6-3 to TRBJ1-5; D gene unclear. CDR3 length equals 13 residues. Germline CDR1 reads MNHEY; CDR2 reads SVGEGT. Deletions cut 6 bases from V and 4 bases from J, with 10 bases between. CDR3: CASSGVRNQPQHF. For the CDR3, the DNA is TGTGCCAGCAGCGGAGTACGGAATCAGCCCCAGCATTTT.

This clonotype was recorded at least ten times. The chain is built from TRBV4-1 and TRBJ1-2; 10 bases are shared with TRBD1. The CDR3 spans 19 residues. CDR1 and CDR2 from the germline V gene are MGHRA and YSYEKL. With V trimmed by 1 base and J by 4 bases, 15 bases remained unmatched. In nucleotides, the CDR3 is TGCGCCAGCAGCCAAGCCCGGGACAGGGGATGGAGTCTAGGCTATGGCTACACCTTC. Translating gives CASSQARDRGWSLGYGYTF.

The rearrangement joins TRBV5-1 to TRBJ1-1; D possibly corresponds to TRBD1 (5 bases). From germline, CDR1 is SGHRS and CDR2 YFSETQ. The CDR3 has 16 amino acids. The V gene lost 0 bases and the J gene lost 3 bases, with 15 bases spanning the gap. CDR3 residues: CASSLVAGIVDTEAFF. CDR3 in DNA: TGCGCCAGCAGCTTGGTGGCAGGGATAGTCGACACTGAAGCTTTCTTT.

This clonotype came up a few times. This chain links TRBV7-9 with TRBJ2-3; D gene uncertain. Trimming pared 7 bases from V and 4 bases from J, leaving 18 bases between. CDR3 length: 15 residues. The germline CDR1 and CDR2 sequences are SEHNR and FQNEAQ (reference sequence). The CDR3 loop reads CASTTVTPSPDTQYF. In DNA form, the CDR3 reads TGTGCCAGCACCACCGTCACCCCGAGCCCAGATACGCAGTATTTT.

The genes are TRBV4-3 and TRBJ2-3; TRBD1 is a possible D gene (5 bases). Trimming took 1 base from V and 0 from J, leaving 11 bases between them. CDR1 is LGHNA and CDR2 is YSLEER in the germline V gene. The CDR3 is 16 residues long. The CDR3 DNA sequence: TGCGCCAGCAGCCAAGGAGGAGCAGGGAGCACAGATACGCAGTATTTT. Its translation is CASSQGGAGSTDTQYF.

The CDR3 DNA is TGTGCCAGCAGCCCTCGACAGGGGGCTCATTACTACGAGCAGTACTTC. Its protein product is CASSPRQGAHYYEQYF. The chain carries TRBV5-6 and TRBJ2-7, with 10 positions matching TRBD1. CDR3 length: 16 residues. Losses at the gene ends were 4 bases for V and 3 bases for J; bases not matched to a gene: 10. The V gene's germline CDR1 is SGHDT and CDR2 YYEEEE.

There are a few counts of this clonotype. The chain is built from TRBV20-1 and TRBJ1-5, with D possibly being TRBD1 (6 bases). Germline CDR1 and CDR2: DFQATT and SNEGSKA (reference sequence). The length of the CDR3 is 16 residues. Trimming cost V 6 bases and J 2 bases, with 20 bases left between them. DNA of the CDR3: TGCAGTGCCCTTTTAGAGGGGGGCTTGGGCAATCAGCCCCAGCATTTT. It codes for CSALLEGGLGNQPQHF.